This T cell receptor (beta chain) was profiled in a study of cytotoxic CD8 clonotypes in ibrutinib-treated CLL. Overall study: By median roughly 74 months, approximately 12 had progressed and approximately 14 stayed remitted; responses had been 2 complete and 24 partial.

V shed 2 bases, J shed 9 bases, and the junction held 6 bases outside the gene matches. The CDR3 sequence is 13 residues long. CDR1 SGHKS and CDR2 YYEKEE come from the germline V gene (reference sequence). Produced via immunoSEQ multiplex PCR; TCRdb's table is partial and in-frame only. The sample consists of approximately 47,000 clones, over 60% of them appearing once. The material was PBMCs, obtained after 24 months of ibrutinib treatment. The sequence derives from a human donor with chronic lymphocytic leukemia. This chain connects TRBV5-5 to TRBJ2-7; 9 bases are shared with TRBD1. The CDR3 coding sequence is TGTGCCAGCAGCTTCCGGGACAGGGAAGGGCAGTACTTC. Its protein is CASSFRDREGQYF.